The 5 T cell receptor beta chains below come from one sample, sequenced in a study of T cell responses to AZD1222 COVID-19 vaccine. Here immunoSEQ multiplex PCR was the method, and the copy in TCRdb shows in-frame clones only, minus some. The top ten clones hold around 5.1% of a sample with 90,000 to 140,000 clones, about four fifths of them seen once. Sequencing was performed on peripheral blood, taken on day 0 of AZD1222 vaccination. These receptors all stem from an adult in good health.

The genes are TRBV7-7 and TRBJ2-5; D is perhaps TRBD1 or TRBD2 (6 bases each). V lost 2 bases, J lost 9 bases, and 25 bases lay in between. Germline loops: CDR1 SSHAT, CDR2 FNYEAQ (reference sequence). This CDR3 contains 17 residues. The CDR3 nucleotides read TGTGCCAGCAGCTTAAGTTTTTTGGGGGCCCCCCCGGGGGCCCAGTACTTC. The encoded protein is CASSLSFLGAPPGAQYF.

With regard to this clone: Other DNA sequences in this specimen translate into the identical CDR3. This chain connects TRBV19 to TRBJ2-2, with unresolved D. Trimming shortened V by 4 bases and J by 2 bases, and 8 bases separated the two germline ends. CDR1 and CDR2 (germline): LNHDA, SQIVND (reference sequence). This CDR3 spans 14 amino acids. CDR3 in amino acids: CASSTSLNTGELFF. The DNA for the CDR3 is TGTGCCAGTAGTACCTCCCTTAACACCGGGGAGCTGTTTTTT.

The chain links TRBV5-1 to TRBJ2-1; 10 bases align to TRBD1. From germline, CDR1 is SGHRS and CDR2 YFSETQ. Trimming removed 7 bases from V and 1 base from J; junction bases left unmatched: 5. The CDR3 has 15 residues. The chain's CDR3 is CASVPGQGSYNEQFF. Here the CDR3 DNA reads TGCGCCAGCGTCCCGGGACAGGGGTCCTACAATGAGCAGTTCTTC.

The chain uses TRBV4-3 and TRBJ2-3; 11 nucleotides align to TRBD2. V was clipped by 3 bases and J by 6 bases; unmatched bases: 5. Germline CDR1 LGHNA, CDR2 YSLEER. The CDR3 totals 15 residues. CDR3 sequence reads: CASSQLAGGPDTQYF. Written as DNA, the CDR3 is TGCGCCAGCAGCCAGTTAGCGGGGGGGCCTGATACGCAGTATTTT.

V and J are TRBV5-1 and TRBJ1-6; 9 positions agree with TRBD1. Losses at the gene ends were 2 bases for V and 13 bases for J; bases not matched to a gene: 10. Per germline, CDR1 SGHRS and CDR2 YFSETQ. The CDR3 is 15 residues long. CDR3 amino acids: CASSLRGTGIDPLHF. DNA for the CDR3: TGCGCCAGCAGCTTACGCGGGACAGGGATAGATCCCCTCCACTTT.